The T cell receptor beta chain described here comes from a study of cytomegalovirus exposure and HLA in healthy donors. General study findings and limits: V- and J-gene trimming of TCR beta was linked (in a later analysis) to a missense DCLRE1C variant. Only CMV serostatus was available as immune exposure information. Cytomegalovirus status was reportedly diagnosed by the classifier with high specificity and sensitivity.

V was clipped by 1 base and J by 11 bases; unmatched bases: 7. CDR1 and CDR2 (germline): GTSNPN, SVGIG (reference sequence). The CDR3 is made up of 12 amino acids. The PCR was carried out with 60 Vbeta primers and 13 Jbeta primers. Sequencing used immunoSEQ multiplex PCR; TCRdb keeps in-frame clones, though not all of them. The sample shows about 220,000 clones, over 65% of them seen only once. As for this clone: Its antigen is currently unknown.

This TCR was sampled from a young man in good health and CMV-seronegative. Sequencing was performed on PBMCs. The chain is built from TRBV30 and TRBJ2-7; TRBD1 aligns across 8 bases. CDR3 protein: CAWSAIQGAEYF. Here the CDR3 DNA reads TGTGCCTGGAGTGCTATCCAGGGGGCCGAGTACTTC.